One sample yielded the 18 T cell receptor beta chains listed below, sequenced in a study of T-cell memory formation after mild COVID-19. TCRdb re-called the 5' RACE reads with MiXCR, one entry per CDR3 protein. This sample carries over 500,000 distinct CDR3 sequences, approximately 15% of them seen once, and the ten largest clones take 8.1%. Sample: PBMCs or a T cell subset sorted from them (not recorded which). Source of these receptors: an adult woman who had mild COVID-19 (a few samples of this study predate the infection). Cell type and time point are not known.

This clonotype was detected ten times or more. The rearrangement joins TRBV20-1 to TRBJ2-1, with 13 bases aligning to TRBD2. The germline V gene encodes CDR1 DFQATT and CDR2 SNEGSKA (reference sequence). Trimming cost V 0 bases and J 7 bases; bases outside gene matches: 3. The CDR3 extends over 15 amino acids. The CDR3: CSARDPTSGGNEQFF. For the CDR3, the DNA is TGCAGTGCTAGAGATCCGACTAGCGGGGGGAATGAGCAGTTCTTC.

This clonotype was observed a handful of times. The genes are TRBV12-3 or TRBV12-4 and TRBJ2-5; a weak D match, TRBD1 (5 bases). The CDR3 runs 13 residues. Trimming removed 5 bases at V and 7 bases at J, with 14 bases between. The DNA of the CDR3 is TGTGCCAGCAGTCCCTCCCTTAGGGGGACCCAGTACTTC. Protein product: CASSPSLRGTQYF.

In this sample, this clonotype turned up a few times. V is TRBV7-8 and J is TRBJ2-7, with D perhaps TRBD2 (5 bases). The germline V gene has CDR1 SGHVS and CDR2 FQNEAQ. This CDR3 is built from 13 residues. Trimming took 0 bases from V and 3 from J, leaving 6 bases between them. The CDR3 DNA reads TGTGCCAGCAGCTTAGCCGGGATCTACGAGCAGTACTTC. Encoded protein: CASSLAGIYEQYF. Looking up the rest from reference TRBV7-8 and TRBJ2-7 gives the full variable domain: GAGVSQSPRYKVAKRGQDVALRCDPISGHVSLFWYQQALGQGPEFLTYFQNEAQLDKSGLPSDRFFAERPEGSVSTLKIQRTQQEDSAVYLCASSLAGIYEQYFGPGTRLTVT.

The chain employs TRBV18 and TRBJ2-5; 10 bases align to TRBD2. The CDR3 extends over 16 amino acids. V shed 3 bases, J shed 4 bases, and the junction held 8 bases outside the gene matches. Per germline, CDR1 KGHSH and CDR2 LQKENI. The CDR3 DNA follows: TGTGCCAGCTCACCCCTCCGAGCGGGAGGGCCAGAGACCCAGTACTTC. Translated, it gives CASSPLRAGGPETQYF.

This clonotype was recorded a few times. The chain employs TRBV11-2 and TRBJ2-3; 8 bases agree with TRBD1. The germline CDR1 and CDR2 sequences are SGHAT and FQNNGV. CDR3 length: 16 amino acids. V shed 5 bases, J shed 4 bases, and the junction held 11 bases outside the gene matches. CDR3 bases: TGTGCCAGCAGCAGACTTATGGCAGGGGGCCCAGATACGCAGTATTTT. It translates to CASSRLMAGGPDTQYF.

J is TRBJ2-6 and V is TRBV5-1; D tentatively fits TRBD1 or TRBD2 (5 bases each). V dropped 5 bases and J dropped 4 bases, with 19 bases sitting between them. Germline V gene lookup returns CDR1 SGHRS and CDR2 YFSETQ. CDR3 size: 17 residues. This CDR3 is CASRKGTGGPGANVLTF. CDR3 nucleotides: TGCGCCAGCAGGAAAGGTACAGGAGGCCCAGGGGCCAACGTCCTGACTTTC.

The table lists this clonotype with a few counts. V and J are TRBV19 and TRBJ1-5, with TRBD1 matching 11 bases. CDR1 and CDR2 (germline): LNHDA, SQIVND (reference sequence). J gave up 0 bases and V 9 bases, and 7 bases lay outside the gene matches. The CDR3 is 16 amino acids. CDR3 coding DNA: TGTGCCAGCGGGACAGGGGGGACGTTTAGCAATCAGCCCCAGCATTTT. It codes for CASGTGGTFSNQPQHF.

The gene calls are TRBV29-1 and TRBJ1-2; D gene uncertain. In germline, CDR1 is SQVTM, CDR2 ANQGSEA. Trimming left V 4 bases short and J 0 bases short, with 18 bases between. CDR3 length: 16 amino acids. The CDR3 protein is CSVGGEGVWANYGYTF. The DNA of the CDR3 is TGCAGCGTTGGCGGCGAGGGCGTCTGGGCTAACTATGGCTACACCTTC.

This clonotype occurred many times. The chain recombines TRBV2 with TRBJ2-7; D might be TRBD1 or TRBD2, each matching 5 bases. Germline assignment: CDR1 SNHLY and CDR2 FYNNEI. V dropped 4 bases and J dropped 4 bases, with 14 bases sitting between them. CDR3 length: 14 amino acids. DNA of the CDR3: TGTGCCAGCAGTGGGGGGAAAAGTGGGTACGAGCAGTACTTC. It translates to CASSGGKSGYEQYF.

This chain uses TRBV13 with TRBJ1-5; D is uncertain. The CDR3 has 16 residues. CDR1 and CDR2 (germline): PRHDT, FYEKMQ (reference sequence). V lost 1 base and J 0 bases, leaving 10 bases between the germline ends. The DNA of the CDR3 is TGTGCCAGCAGCTTAGTTCGGCAGGATAGCAATCAGCCCCAGCATTTT. This sequence encodes CASSLVRQDSNQPQHF.

The chain uses TRBV19 and TRBJ2-7; TRBD2 agrees at 9 bases. Trimming took 4 bases from V and 2 from J; bases not matched to a gene: 6. The CDR3 spans 15 residues. Germline V gene lookup returns CDR1 LNHDA and CDR2 SQIVND (reference sequence). In DNA form, the CDR3 reads TGTGCCAGTAGTACCTTAGCGGGAGCTGCCTACGAGCAGTACTTC. This translates into CASSTLAGAAYEQYF.

The gene calls are TRBV7-9 and TRBJ1-1; weak D call: TRBD1 (6 bases). CDR3 length: 14 residues. Trimming stripped 1 base from V and 3 bases from J, with 9 bases between. Germline V gene data show CDR1 as SEHNR and CDR2 as FQNEAQ (reference sequence). CDR3 sequence: CASSLERGYTEAFF. Here the CDR3 DNA reads TGTGCCAGCAGCTTAGAGAGGGGGTACACTGAAGCTTTCTTT.

This clonotype was counted between two and nine times. The rearrangement joins TRBV5-1 to TRBJ2-3; 8 bases map to TRBD1. Per germline, CDR1 SGHRS and CDR2 YFSETQ. This CDR3 spans 15 amino acids. V dropped 1 base and J dropped 4; count of bases not matched to a gene: 5. CDR3 coding DNA: TGCGCCAGCAGCTTGAGGACAGGGCGTGCAGATACGCAGTATTTT. Amino acid sequence: CASSLRTGRADTQYF.

This clonotype was counted only a few times. The chain couples TRBV19 to TRBJ2-7, with D possibly matching TRBD1 (5 bases). The CDR3 length is 13 residues. CDR1 and CDR2 from the germline V gene are LNHDA and SQIVND (reference sequence). With 5 bases removed from V and 0 bases from J, the gap between germline ends came to 8 bases. CDR3 residues: CASSFQGSYEQYF. In DNA form, the CDR3 reads TGTGCCAGTAGTTTTCAGGGCTCCTACGAGCAGTACTTC.

This clonotype was seen a handful of times. V and J are TRBV7-2 and TRBJ1-5; 7 nucleotides align to TRBD1. Germline values: CDR1 SGHTA, CDR2 FQGNSA. V lost 8 bases to trimming and J lost 3 bases; unmatched junction nucleotides: 13. The CDR3 loop spans 16 amino acids. CDR3 coding DNA: TGTGCCAGCGGGGGGGCCGGGACAGCAGTCAATCAGCCCCAGCATTTT. Its protein product is CASGGAGTAVNQPQHF.

This clonotype occurred a few times. The V and J genes are TRBV6-5 and TRBJ2-7; perhaps TRBD2 as D (6 bases). Germline V gene data show CDR1 as MNHEY and CDR2 as SVGAGI. The CDR3 totals 17 residues. V lost 7 bases, J lost 0 bases, and 22 bases lay in between. This CDR3 reads CASMGREAPNYSYEQYF. The CDR3 DNA reads as TGTGCCAGCATGGGCAGGGAGGCCCCTAATTACTCCTACGAGCAGTACTTC.

There are a few counts of this clonotype. J is TRBJ1-1 and V is TRBV7-9, with 7 bases aligning to TRBD1. The CDR3 runs to 16 residues. The germline gives CDR1 SEHNR, CDR2 FQNEAQ (reference sequence). J lost 4 bases, V lost 4 bases, and 12 bases had no gene match. The CDR3 here is CASSSRLPGGGTEAFF. The CDR3 nucleotides read TGTGCCAGCAGCTCTCGGTTGCCAGGGGGTGGCACTGAAGCTTTCTTT. Variable domain in full (rest from reference TRBV7-9 and TRBJ1-1): DTGVSQNPRHKITKRGQNVTFRCDPISEHNRLYWYRQTLGQGPEFLTYFQNEAQLEKSRLLSDRFSAERPKGSFSTLEIQRTEQGDSAMYLCASSSRLPGGGTEAFFGQGTRLTVV.

The chain combines TRBV20-1 with TRBJ2-1; TRBD1 might be the D (5 bases). Germline CDR1 and CDR2: DFQATT and SNEGSKA (reference sequence). The CDR3 consists of 13 residues. V gave up 3 bases and J gave up 7 bases, with 13 bases separating them. CDR3 DNA: TGCAGTGCTAGGCAGGGTATAAGAAATGAGCAGTTCTTC. Translation: CSARQGIRNEQFF.